The 12 T cell receptor beta chains below all came from one sample that was sequenced in a study of T cell clonotyping in hematopoietic cell transplantation. The protocol was immunoSEQ multiplex PCR, while the TCRdb copy is restricted to in-frame clones and leaves out a portion. The repertoire includes 70,000 or so clones, around 94% of them detected once, and about 1.5% sits in the top ten. The sample taken for sequencing was peripheral blood mononuclear cells. These receptors were collected from a man in his fifties or sixties in good health. Some clones in this sample may be carry-over from other donors' samples.

The V call is TRBV10-3, the J call TRBJ2-4, with unresolved D. CDR3 length: 15 residues. Germline V gene lookup returns CDR1 ENHRY and CDR2 SYGVKD. V was cut by 3 bases and J by 3 bases, with 12 bases left in between. The CDR3 nucleotides are TGTGCCATCAGTGATAGTGTTAAGGTCAAAAACATTCAGTACTTC. As protein: CAISDSVKVKNIQYF.

The chain carries TRBV5-8 and TRBJ2-7; D gene ambiguous. CDR1 SGHTS and CDR2 YDEGEE come from the germline V gene. The CDR3 totals 13 residues. Trimming shortened V by 0 bases and J by 4 bases, and 8 bases separated the two germline ends. The CDR3 reads CASSLGTNYEQYF. The CDR3 DNA reads TGTGCCAGCAGCTTGGGGACCAATTACGAGCAGTACTTC.

The genes are TRBV27 and TRBJ2-7; D unresolved. Between the trimmed V and J ends, which lost 0 bases and 0 bases, there was a span of 6 bases. The CDR3 is 14 residues long. Germline CDR1 and CDR2: MNHEY and SMNVEV (reference sequence). CDR3 residues: CASSLSLSSYEQYF. CDR3 bases: TGTGCCAGCAGTTTATCGCTGAGCTCCTACGAGCAGTACTTC.

The chain has TRBV28 and TRBJ2-7, with D tentatively TRBD1 (5 bases). This CDR3 spans 15 amino acids. V was shortened by 5 bases and J by 2 bases, with 16 bases between the two germline ends. CDR1 is MDHEN and CDR2 is SYDVKM in the germline V gene. Here the CDR3 reads CASSPPGLWAYEQYF. Here the CDR3 DNA reads TGTGCCAGCAGTCCCCCAGGGTTATGGGCCTACGAGCAGTACTTC.

This sequence joins TRBV11-1 and TRBJ2-5; D may correspond to TRBD1 or TRBD2 (6 bases each). Germline values: CDR1 SGHAT, CDR2 FQDESV (reference sequence). The CDR3 totals 16 residues. Deletions cut 4 bases from V and 5 bases from J, with 20 bases between. For the CDR3, the DNA is TGTGCCAGCAGCTCCACCCGGACGGGGGCAGGGGAGACCCAGTACTTC. Its protein product is CASSSTRTGAGETQYF.

The chain couples TRBV27 to TRBJ1-5, with TRBD1 identical over 7 bases. The junction had 4 bases not matched to a gene; V was cut back by 2 bases and J by 6 bases. CDR3 length equals 14 residues. The germline V gene has CDR1 MNHEY and CDR2 SMNVEV (reference sequence). In DNA form, the CDR3 reads TGTGCCAGCAGTTTAAACACAGGGGTTCAGCCCCAGCATTTT. Protein sequence: CASSLNTGVQPQHF.

The J gene is TRBJ1-5, the V gene TRBV28, with D unresolved. Germline values: CDR1 MDHEN, CDR2 SYDVKM. Trimming removed 6 bases from V and 6 bases from J, with 12 bases in between. The length of the CDR3 is 13 residues. CDR3 nucleotide sequence: TGTGCCAGCAGCAGGAGTTTCAGTCAGCCCCAGCATTTT. Protein product: CASSRSFSQPQHF.

The J gene is TRBJ1-2, the V gene TRBV2; 8 bases align to TRBD1. The CDR3 totals 13 residues. Germline loops: CDR1 SNHLY, CDR2 FYNNEI. The V gene end was trimmed by 3 bases and the J gene end by 7 bases; junction bases not matched to a gene: 4. The CDR3, as DNA: TGTGCCAGCAGTGACAGGGGGCTCCTTGGCTACACCTTC. Translating it yields CASSDRGLLGYTF. The full variable domain, in which reference TRBV2 and TRBJ1-2 provide the parts outside the CDR3, is EPEVTQTPSHQVTQMGQEVILRCVPISNHLYFYWYRQILGQKVEFLVSFYNNEISEKSEIFDDQFSVERPDGSNFTLKIRSTKLEDSAMYFCASSDRGLLGYTFGSGTRLTVV.

The V gene is TRBV10-3, the J gene TRBJ2-2, with unresolved D. Germline-derived CDR1 and CDR2 are ENHRY and SYGVKD. Trimming took off 3 bases at V and 6 bases at J, with 8 bases between the two ends. CDR3 length: 13 residues. The CDR3 loop is CAISDRGPGELFF. The CDR3 bases are TGTGCCATCAGTGACAGAGGTCCCGGGGAGCTGTTTTTT.

This clone was recorded a few times. The chain combines TRBV19 with TRBJ1-5, with no clear D. The CDR3 runs 13 residues. CDR1 LNHDA and CDR2 SQIVND come from the germline V gene (reference sequence). Trimming stripped 4 bases from V and 7 bases from J, with 11 bases between. The CDR3, as DNA: TGTGCCAGTAGTAATTGGGAGGGCCAGCCCCAGCATTTT. It codes for CASSNWEGQPQHF.

The V gene is TRBV4-1, the J gene TRBJ1-1; TRBD1 matches 7 bases. The CDR3 sequence is 20 residues long. V gave up 3 bases and J gave up 0 bases; unmatched junction bases: 19. Germline loops: CDR1 MGHRA, CDR2 YSYEKL. CDR3 sequence reads: CASSHLFSGTEYGMNTEAFF. CDR3 bases: TGCGCCAGCAGCCATCTCTTCTCCGGGACAGAATATGGGATGAACACTGAAGCTTTCTTT.

This clone came up once. The chain is built from TRBV9 and TRBJ2-1, with D maybe TRBD2 (6 bases). There are 15 residues in the CDR3. V was clipped by 0 bases and J by 6 bases, with 13 bases between them. Germline values: CDR1 SGDLS, CDR2 YYNGEE. The CDR3 coding sequence is TGTGCCAGCAGCGTAGATGGTACTAGCAGCAATGAGCAGTTCTTC. Translation: CASSVDGTSSNEQFF.